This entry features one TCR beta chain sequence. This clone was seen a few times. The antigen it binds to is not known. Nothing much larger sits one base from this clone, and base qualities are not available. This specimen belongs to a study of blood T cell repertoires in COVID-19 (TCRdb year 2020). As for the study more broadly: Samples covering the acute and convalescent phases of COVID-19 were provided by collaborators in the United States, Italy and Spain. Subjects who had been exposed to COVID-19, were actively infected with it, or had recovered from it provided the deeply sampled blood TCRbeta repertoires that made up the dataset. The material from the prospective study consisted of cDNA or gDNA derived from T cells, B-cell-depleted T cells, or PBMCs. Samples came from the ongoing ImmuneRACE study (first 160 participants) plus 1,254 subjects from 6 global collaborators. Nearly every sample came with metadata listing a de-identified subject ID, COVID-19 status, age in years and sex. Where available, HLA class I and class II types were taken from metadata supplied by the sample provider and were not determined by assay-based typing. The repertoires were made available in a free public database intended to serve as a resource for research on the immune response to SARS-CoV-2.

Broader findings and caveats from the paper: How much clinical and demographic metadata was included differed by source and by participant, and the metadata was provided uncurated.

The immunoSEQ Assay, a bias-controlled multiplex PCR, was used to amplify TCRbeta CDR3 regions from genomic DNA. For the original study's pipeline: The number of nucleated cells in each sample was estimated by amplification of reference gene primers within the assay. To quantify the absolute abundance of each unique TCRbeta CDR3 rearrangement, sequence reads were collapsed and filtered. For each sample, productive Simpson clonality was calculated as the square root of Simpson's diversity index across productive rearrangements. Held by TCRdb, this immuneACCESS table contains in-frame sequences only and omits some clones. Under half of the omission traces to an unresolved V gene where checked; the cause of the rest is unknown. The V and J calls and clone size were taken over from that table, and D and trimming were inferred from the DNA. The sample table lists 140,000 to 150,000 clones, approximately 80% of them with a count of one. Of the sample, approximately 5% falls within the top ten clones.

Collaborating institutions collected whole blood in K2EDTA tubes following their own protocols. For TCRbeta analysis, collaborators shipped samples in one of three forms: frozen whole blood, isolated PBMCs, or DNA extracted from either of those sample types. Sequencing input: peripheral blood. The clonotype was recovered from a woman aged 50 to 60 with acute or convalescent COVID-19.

The DNA sequence follows: TGTGCCAGCAGTGAAGGGGCAGGGGGCTCAGATACGCAGTATTTT. Its protein is CASSEGAGGSDTQYF. The sequence is built from TRBV25-1 and TRBJ2-3; TRBD1 aligns with 8 central bases. Trimming removed 2 bases from V and 4 bases from J; the gene matches leave 5 bases unexplained. According to the germline V gene, CDR1 reads MGHDK and CDR2 reads SYGVNS. From the cysteine through the phenylalanine, the CDR3 covers 15 amino acids. Of all the DNA, just the CDR3 is kept, 45 bases in frame from base 1.